One and the same sample provided the 8 T cell receptor beta chains below, sequenced in a study of blood T cell repertoires in COVID-19. Profiling relied on immunoSEQ multiplex PCR, and the TCRdb table lists in-frame clones only, not all of them. The sample lists under 85,000 clones, around four fifths occurring once. The source material was peripheral blood. Source of these receptors: a human donor in a cohort sampled during active COVID-19.

This clone was seen more than once but under ten times. The chain uses TRBV7-9 and TRBJ1-2, with no clear D. Deletions cut 1 base from V and 4 bases from J, with 7 bases between. Germline-derived CDR1 and CDR2 are SEHNR and FQNEAQ (reference sequence). This CDR3 is built from 13 residues. CDR3 nucleotides: TGTGCCAGCAGCTTAGACAGCCTCTATGGCTACACCTTC. It codes for CASSLDSLYGYTF.

This sequence joins TRBV3-1 (or the pseudogene TRBV3-2) and TRBJ1-1; 8 positions agree with TRBD1. The CDR3 spans 14 residues. CDR1 is LGHDT and CDR2 is YNNKEL in the germline V gene (reference sequence). The V and J ends lost 5 bases and 0 bases, in that order; junction bases with no gene match: 2. The CDR3: CASSWGQVNTEAFF. CDR3 bases: TGTGCCAGCAGCTGGGGACAGGTGAACACTGAAGCTTTCTTT.

CDR3 protein: CASSLGGIPDTQYF. CDR3 nucleotides: TGTGCCAGCAGCTTAGGAGGGATCCCAGATACGCAGTATTTT. J is TRBJ2-3 and V is TRBV5-4; weak D call: TRBD2 (6 bases). V lost 2 bases and J 4 bases, leaving 11 bases between the germline ends. The CDR3 covers 14 residues. In germline, CDR1 is SGHNT, CDR2 YYREEE (reference sequence).

This clone was counted a single time. The V gene is TRBV28, the J gene TRBJ1-5, with D perhaps TRBD1 (6 bases). Trimming took 4 bases from V and 6 from J, leaving 16 bases between them. The CDR3 length is 15 residues. Per the germline V gene, CDR1 is MDHEN and CDR2 is SYDVKM. The CDR3 DNA is TGTGCCAGCAGTTCACCCCCAGGGGATGGTCAGCCCCAGCATTTT. Its protein product is CASSSPPGDGQPQHF.

The chain employs TRBV28 and TRBJ2-7; 8 positions agree with TRBD1. The length of the CDR3 is 14 residues. The J segment lost 4 bases and the V segment lost 5 bases, leaving 7 bases of the junction unmatched. Germline CDR1 MDHEN, CDR2 SYDVKM. CDR3 residues: CASSTPGQVYEQYF. As DNA, the CDR3 is TGTGCCAGCAGTACACCGGGACAGGTTTACGAGCAGTACTTC.

This chain uses TRBV30 with TRBJ2-7, with 8 bases matching TRBD1. With V trimmed by 2 bases and J by 3 bases, 6 bases remained unmatched. This CDR3 has 14 amino acids. The germline CDR1 and CDR2 sequences are GTSNPN and SVGIG (reference sequence). The CDR3 reads CAWSFGQGSYEQYF. For the CDR3, the DNA is TGTGCCTGGAGTTTTGGACAGGGAAGCTACGAGCAGTACTTC.

This clone came up a few times. The V call is TRBV5-1, the J call TRBJ2-7; D is possibly TRBD2 (6 bases). Germline assignment: CDR1 SGHRS and CDR2 YFSETQ. Trimming removed 2 bases from V and 0 bases from J, with 9 bases in between. The CDR3 is 14 amino acids. The CDR3 region is CASSFGRSSYEQYF. The CDR3 DNA follows: TGCGCCAGCAGCTTCGGGAGATCCTCCTACGAGCAGTACTTC.

The CDR3 DNA sequence: TGTGCCATCCCTTCCGGGAGGGGGCCTTCGAACACCGGGGAGCTGTTTTTT. Encoded protein: CAIPSGRGPSNTGELFF. The V gene is TRBV10-3, the J gene TRBJ2-2, with a tentative D call TRBD2 (8 bases). Trimming removed 8 bases at V and 0 bases at J, with 19 bases between. CDR3 length equals 17 residues. In germline, CDR1 is ENHRY, CDR2 SYGVKD.